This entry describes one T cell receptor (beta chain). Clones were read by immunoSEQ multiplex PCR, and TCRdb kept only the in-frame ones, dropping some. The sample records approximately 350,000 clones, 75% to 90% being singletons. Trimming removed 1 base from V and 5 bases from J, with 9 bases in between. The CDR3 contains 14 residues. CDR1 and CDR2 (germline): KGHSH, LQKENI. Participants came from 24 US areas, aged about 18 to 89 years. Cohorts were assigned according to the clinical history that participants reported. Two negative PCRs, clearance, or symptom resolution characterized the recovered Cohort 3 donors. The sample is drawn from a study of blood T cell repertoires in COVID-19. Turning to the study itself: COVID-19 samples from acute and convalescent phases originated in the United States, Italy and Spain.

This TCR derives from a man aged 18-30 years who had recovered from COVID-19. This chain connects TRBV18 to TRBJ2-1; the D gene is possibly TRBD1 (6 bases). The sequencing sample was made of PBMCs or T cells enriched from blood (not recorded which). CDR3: CASSPQDRNNEQFF. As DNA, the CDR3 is TGTGCCAGCTCACCACAGGACAGAAACAATGAGCAGTTCTTC.